These 25 T cell receptor beta chains share one sample of origin, sequenced in a study of Graves' ophthalmopathy and Graves' hyperthyroidism. Researchers took RNA transcripts and amplified TCR beta CDR3 regions from them. Investigators did first-round RT-PCR with HTBI primers, then second-round multiplex PCR. TCRdb passed the multiplex PCR reads through MiXCR, listing each CDR3 protein once. The sample consists of 900,000 to 1,200,000 distinct CDR3 sequences, about 36% of them appearing once. Sequenced input: peripheral blood or thyroid tissue (not recorded which). Receptors were obtained from an adult man with Graves' hyperthyroidism.

This clonotype has only a few counts. The J gene is TRBJ2-2, the V gene TRBV30; D ambiguous. V shed 4 bases and J shed 4 bases, with 13 bases lying between them. The CDR3 spans 14 residues. Germline CDR1 is GTSNPN and CDR2 is SVGIG (reference sequence). The CDR3 sequence is CAWIGRVTTGELFF. CDR3 DNA sequence: TGTGCCTGGATTGGACGGGTCACCACCGGGGAGCTGTTTTTT.

This clonotype was recorded once. This chain links TRBV7-8 with TRBJ2-2; D not certain. CDR3 size: 16 residues. The germline V gene has CDR1 SGHVS and CDR2 FQNEAQ. V gave up 0 bases and J gave up 3 bases, with 11 bases separating them. The DNA for the CDR3 is TGTGCCAGCAGCTTAGCGGCGGTCAGGCACACCGGGGAGCTGTTTTTT. Encoded protein: CASSLAAVRHTGELFF. Full variable domain (remainder filled in from reference TRBV7-8 and TRBJ2-2): GAGVSQSPRYKVAKRGQDVALRCDPISGHVSLFWYQQALGQGPEFLTYFQNEAQLDKSGLPSDRFFAERPEGSVSTLKIQRTQQEDSAVYLCASSLAAVRHTGELFFGEGSRLTVL.

With respect to this clonotype: Germline and junction disagree at one end, which may indicate a read error. J is TRBJ1-6 and V is TRBV7-2, with a weak D call TRBD1 (5 bases). The CDR3 has 16 amino acids. From germline, CDR1 is SGHTA and CDR2 FQGNSA. CDR3 protein: CASSLGQSSYNSPPHF. DNA for the CDR3: TGTGCCAGCAGCTTAGGACAGAGCTCCTATAATTCACCCCCCCACTTT. Combining the CDR3 with reference TRBV7-2 and TRBJ1-6 gives the whole variable domain GAGVSQSPSNKVTEKGKDVELRCDPISGHTALYWYRQSLGQGLEFLIYFQGNSAPDKSGLPSDRFSAERTGGSVSTLTIQRTQQEDSAVYLCASSLGQSSYNSPPHFGNGTRLTVT.

As to this clonotype: It may be a read error: a sequence one base away is much more abundant. The gene calls are TRBV19 and TRBJ1-5, with D perhaps matching TRBD1 (6 bases). In germline, CDR1 is LNHDA, CDR2 SQIVND (reference sequence). The germline V and J ends were trimmed by 7 bases and 5 bases, with 12 bases remaining between them. This CDR3 comprises 13 residues. CDR3 nucleotide sequence: TGTGCCAGTACCAGGGCAGGGGATCAGCCCCAGCATTTT. The encoded protein is CASTRAGDQPQHF.

This clonotype appeared a few times. V gene TRBV7-6 combines with J gene TRBJ2-7, with D possibly called TRBD1 or TRBD2 (5 bases each). Germline CDR1 SGHVS, CDR2 FNYEAQ. V was pared by 4 bases and J by 4 bases, with 14 bases between. The length of the CDR3 is 14 residues. The CDR3 bases are TGTGCCAGCAGCTCCCCGGGGCAGGCATACGAGCAGTACTTC. Its protein is CASSSPGQAYEQYF.

The rearrangement links TRBV15 to TRBJ2-1; D is ambiguous. The CDR3 is made up of 13 amino acids. From germline, CDR1 is LNHNV and CDR2 YYDKDF (reference sequence). With 0 bases removed from V and 9 bases from J, the gap between germline ends came to 9 bases. This chain's CDR3 is CATSRDEAVEQFF. The CDR3 region has the DNA TGTGCCACCAGCAGAGATGAGGCGGTTGAGCAGTTCTTC.

V gene TRBV7-9 combines with J gene TRBJ1-6; D not resolved. The CDR3 spans 18 residues. Trimming pared 4 bases from V and 0 bases from J, leaving 16 bases between. Germline CDR1 is SEHNR and CDR2 is FQNEAQ (reference sequence). For the CDR3, the DNA is TGTGCCAGCAGCTCTGACTTAGGTCAATCCTCCTATAATTCACCCCTCCACTTT. As protein: CASSSDLGQSSYNSPLHF.

In this sample, this clonotype turned up a few times. The chain combines TRBV7-2 with TRBJ2-2; TRBD1 matches 8 bases. There are 18 residues in the CDR3. With V trimmed by 0 bases and J by 9 bases, 15 bases remained unmatched. The germline V gene has CDR1 SGHTA and CDR2 FQGNSA. DNA for the CDR3: TGTGCCAGCAGCTTAGCCCCGTGGACAGGGATGATTCTACGGGAGCTGTTTTTT. Protein product: CASSLAPWTGMILRELFF.

The genes are TRBV11-2 and TRBJ2-7; D is perhaps TRBD1 (5 bases). CDR3 size: 14 residues. Germline V gene sequence: CDR1 SGHAT, CDR2 FQNNGV. Deletions cut 8 bases from V and 3 bases from J, with 17 bases between. The CDR3 here is CASSPGRNGYEQYF. The CDR3 bases are TGTGCCAGCTCACCAGGGCGAAACGGCTACGAGCAGTACTTC. The full variable domain, completed using reference TRBV11-2 and TRBJ2-7, is EAGVAQSPRYKIIEKRQSVAFWCNPISGHATLYWYQQILGQGPKLLIQFQNNGVVDDSQLPKDRFSAERLKGVDSTLKIQPAKLEDSAVYLCASSPGRNGYEQYFGPGTRLTVT.

This clonotype was found a few times. A read error may be the cause here, since a much bigger clone is one base away. The CDR3 region is CASRRGQDYEQYF. The CDR3, as DNA: TGTGCCAGCAGGCGGGGACAGGACTACGAGCAGTACTTC. The chain combines TRBV6-5 with TRBJ2-7; TRBD1 matches 8 bases. The CDR3 totals 13 residues. Trimming at V came to 6 bases and at J to 3 bases, leaving 4 bases not matched to a gene. Germline CDR1 MNHEY, CDR2 SVGAGI.

J is TRBJ2-2 and V is TRBV10-2; 10 bases are a match to TRBD2. J lost 7 bases, V lost 2 bases, and 16 bases had no gene match. Germline values: CDR1 WSHSY, CDR2 SAAADI. CDR3 length equals 19 residues. The CDR3 sequence is CASSEPIGPAGGQDGELFF. In nucleotides, the CDR3 is TGCGCCAGCAGTGAGCCGATTGGTCCAGCGGGAGGGCAGGACGGGGAGCTGTTTTTT.

The chain uses TRBV25-1 and TRBJ2-2; TRBD2 aligns across 13 bases. With 6 bases clipped from V and 4 bases from J, the junction kept 11 bases outside the gene matches. Looked up from germline, CDR1 is MGHDK and CDR2 is SYGVNS. There are 18 residues in the CDR3. The CDR3 sequence is CASSKLLAGGLSTGELFF. Written as DNA, the CDR3 is TGTGCCAGCAGCAAACTACTAGCGGGAGGGTTAAGCACCGGGGAGCTGTTTTTT.

This clonotype was detected only a few times. The genes are TRBV27 and TRBJ1-4; TRBD1 matches at 7 bases. Germline CDR1 MNHEY, CDR2 SMNVEV (reference sequence). This CDR3 has 14 amino acids. The trim removed 3 bases at V and 12 bases at J, leaving 10 bases unmatched. CDR3 in DNA: TGTGCCAGCAGTTTCCGACAGGGAGTGAAGGAACTGTTTTTT. Protein: CASSFRQGVKELFF.

This clonotype was counted many times. The chain combines TRBV7-8 with TRBJ2-5; D is undetermined. The CDR3 spans 13 residues. The germline CDR1 and CDR2 sequences are SGHVS and FQNEAQ. V lost 1 base and J lost 8, with 11 bases in between. This chain's CDR3 is CASSLVVARTQYF. CDR3 nucleotide sequence: TGTGCCAGCAGCTTAGTGGTGGCCCGCACCCAGTACTTC.

This chain links TRBV6-5 with TRBJ2-5, with D tentatively TRBD2 (5 bases). The germline CDR1 and CDR2 sequences are MNHEY and SVGAGI. The ends were cut back, 5 bases at V and 2 bases at J, with 15 bases in the middle. The length of the CDR3 is 15 residues. DNA of the CDR3: TGTGCCAGCAGTGAAGCCCCCCGGGATCAAGAGACCCAGTACTTC. This gives the protein CASSEAPRDQETQYF.

This clonotype has a count of ten or more. The chain combines TRBV20-1 with TRBJ2-7; 10 bases align to TRBD1. V gave up 6 bases and J gave up 2 bases; unmatched junction bases: 7. This CDR3 has 14 residues. Germline CDR1 and CDR2: DFQATT and SNEGSKA (reference sequence). As DNA, the CDR3 is TGCAGTGCAACCTCGGACAGGGGGGCCTACGAGCAGTACTTC. Protein product: CSATSDRGAYEQYF.

This clonotype was seen a handful of times. This sequence joins TRBV7-2 and TRBJ2-5, with D perhaps matching TRBD1 or TRBD2 (7 bases each). The length of the CDR3 is 13 residues. Trimming removed 5 bases at V and 13 bases at J, with 20 bases between. Per the germline V gene, CDR1 is SGHTA and CDR2 is FQGNSA. The CDR3 is CASSPIAGGGRYF. In DNA form, the CDR3 reads TGTGCCAGCAGCCCGATCGCAGGGGGGGGGAGGTACTTC. Full variable domain (remainder filled in from reference TRBV7-2 and TRBJ2-5): GAGVSQSPSNKVTEKGKDVELRCDPISGHTALYWYRQSLGQGLEFLIYFQGNSAPDKSGLPSDRFSAERTGGSVSTLTIQRTQQEDSAVYLCASSPIAGGGRYFGPGTRLLVL.

Many counts were recorded for this clonotype. The chain is built from TRBV7-2 and TRBJ2-7; D unclear. Germline assignment: CDR1 SGHTA and CDR2 FQGNSA. With 1 base removed from V and 7 bases from J, the gap between germline ends came to 11 bases. This CDR3 comprises 13 residues. The CDR3 spells CASSLGWQGEQYF. CDR3 in DNA: TGTGCCAGCAGCTTAGGGTGGCAAGGGGAGCAGTACTTC.

J is TRBJ1-3 and V is TRBV7-9; D is possibly TRBD1 (6 bases). V lost 4 bases and J lost 4, with 14 bases in between. CDR1 and CDR2 (germline): SEHNR, FQNEAQ (reference sequence). The CDR3 consists of 15 residues. DNA of the CDR3: TGTGCCAGCAGCTCTAATTGGGGGGCCGGAAACACCATATATTTT. Its protein product is CASSSNWGAGNTIYF. Looking up the rest from reference TRBV7-9 and TRBJ1-3 gives the full variable domain: DTGVSQNPRHKITKRGQNVTFRCDPISEHNRLYWYRQTLGQGPEFLTYFQNEAQLEKSRLLSDRFSAERPKGSFSTLEIQRTEQGDSAMYLCASSSNWGAGNTIYFGEGSWLTVV.

This clonotype was seen ten or more times. V usage is TRBV15 and J usage is TRBJ2-7, with D possibly being TRBD1 or TRBD2 (5 bases each). Germline V gene sequence: CDR1 LNHNV, CDR2 YYDKDF (reference sequence). Trimming left V 1 base short and J 5 bases short, with 6 bases between. The CDR3 runs to 12 residues. This chain's CDR3 is CATSRVGDEQYF. The CDR3 region has the DNA TGTGCCACCAGCAGAGTGGGGGACGAGCAGTACTTC. The full variable domain, in which reference TRBV15 and TRBJ2-7 provide the parts outside the CDR3, is DAMVIQNPRYQVTQFGKPVTLSCSQTLNHNVMYWYQQKSSQAPKLLFHYYDKDFNNEADTPDNFQSRRPNTSFCFLDIRSPGLGDTAMYLCATSRVGDEQYFGPGTRLTVT.

Details on this clonotype: A read error may produce the germline difference seen at one junction end. The V and J genes are TRBV2 and TRBJ1-1; 8 nucleotides match TRBD1. The CDR3 has 16 amino acids. The germline V gene has CDR1 SNHLY and CDR2 FYNNEI. The CDR3, as DNA: TGTGCCAGCACCCTAGGGCAGGGGGCGAGGAACACTGAAGCTTCCTTT. Amino acid sequence: CASTLGQGARNTEASF. The full variable domain, in which reference TRBV2 and TRBJ1-1 provide the parts outside the CDR3, is EPEVTQTPSHQVTQMGQEVILRCVPISNHLYFYWYRQILGQKVEFLVSFYNNEISEKSEIFDDQFSVERPDGSNFTLKIRSTKLEDSAMYFCASTLGQGARNTEASFGQGTRLTVV.

The J gene is TRBJ1-1, the V gene TRBV5-4; D is ambiguous. Germline-derived CDR1 and CDR2 are SGHNT and YYREEE (reference sequence). V lost 1 base to trimming and J lost 8 bases, with 6 bases between them. The CDR3 runs 11 residues. CDR3 sequence (DNA): TGTGCCAGCAGCTTGTTCGGGGAAGCTTTCTTT. Its translation: CASSLFGEAFF.

CDR3 DNA: TGTGCCATCAGCGCGACCGACAGGGGCAATCAGCCCCAGCATTTT. It is translated as CAISATDRGNQPQHF. This sequence joins TRBV10-3 and TRBJ1-5, with 7 nucleotides matching TRBD1. Germline CDR1 is ENHRY and CDR2 is SYGVKD. V trimming: 6 bases; J trimming: 2 bases; junction bases outside the gene matches: 7. This CDR3 has 15 residues.

This clonotype was counted a few times. V and J are TRBV6-2 or TRBV6-3 and TRBJ2-7, with TRBD1 matching over 8 bases. CDR1 and CDR2 from the germline V gene are MNHEY and SVGEGT. The CDR3 extends over 14 amino acids. V was pared by 7 bases and J by 2 bases, with 7 bases of the junction left unmatched. CDR3 residues: CASTDRGRTYEQYF. The CDR3 nucleotides are TGTGCCAGCACCGACAGGGGTAGGACCTACGAGCAGTACTTC.

This clonotype was seen at least ten times. The rearrangement uses TRBV19 and TRBJ2-7; D gene unclear. Per the germline V gene, CDR1 is LNHDA and CDR2 is SQIVND (reference sequence). This CDR3 comprises 15 residues. Trimming removed 3 bases at V and 5 bases at J, with 17 bases between. CDR3 in DNA: TGTGCCAGTAGTATCGCCACTTCCTGGTACCACGAGCAGTACTTC. Amino acids: CASSIATSWYHEQYF.